This T cell receptor beta chain emerged from a study of Graves' ophthalmopathy and Graves' hyperthyroidism. As for the study in general: Researchers classed hyperthyroidism as stable given no ophthalmopathy within 18 months of follow-up. Study-level findings and limits: Ophthalmopathy progression predictions by the model showed roughly 77% specificity and about 68% sensitivity.

As to this clonotype: What it binds is not known.

The CDR3 is 12 amino acids. V was shortened by 8 bases and J by 4 bases, with 11 bases between the two germline ends. Germline lookup yields CDR1 MNHEY and CDR2 SVGAGI. TCR beta CDR3 amplification used RNA transcripts. Investigators did first-round RT-PCR with HTBI primers, then second-round multiplex PCR. MiXCR, run by TCRdb on the multiplex PCR reads, gives a single entry per CDR3 protein. Of around 1.1 million distinct CDR3 sequences listed, around a third are singletons. The sequencing sample was made of peripheral blood or thyroid tissue (not recorded which). V gene TRBV6-5 combines with J gene TRBJ1-1, with no clear D. The sequence was obtained from an adult man with Graves' hyperthyroidism. The CDR3 region has the DNA TGTGCCAGCGGGCAGCATGGCACTGAAGCTTTCTTT. Amino acids: CASGQHGTEAFF.